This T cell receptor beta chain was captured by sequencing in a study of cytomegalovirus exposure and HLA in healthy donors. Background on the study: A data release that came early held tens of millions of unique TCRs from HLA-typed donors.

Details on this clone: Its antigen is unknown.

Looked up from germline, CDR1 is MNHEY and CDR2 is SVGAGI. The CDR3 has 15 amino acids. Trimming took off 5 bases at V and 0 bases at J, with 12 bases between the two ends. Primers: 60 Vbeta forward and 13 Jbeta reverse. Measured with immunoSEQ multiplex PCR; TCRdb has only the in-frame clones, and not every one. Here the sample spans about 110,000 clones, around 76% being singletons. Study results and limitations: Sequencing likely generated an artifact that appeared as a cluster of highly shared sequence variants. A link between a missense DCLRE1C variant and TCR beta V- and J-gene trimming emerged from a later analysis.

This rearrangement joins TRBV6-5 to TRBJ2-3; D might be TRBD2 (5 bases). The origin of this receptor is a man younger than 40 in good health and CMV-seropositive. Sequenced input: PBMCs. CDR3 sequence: CASSGGGSSTDTQYF. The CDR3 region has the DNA TGTGCCAGCAGTGGTGGAGGATCTAGCACAGATACGCAGTATTTT.